The rows below give T cell receptor beta chains drawn from one sample of a study of Ad26.COV2.S vaccination and SARS-CoV-2 variants. Clones were sequenced by immunoSEQ multiplex PCR, and TCRdb holds only the in-frame ones, with some missing. The table has some 450,000 clones, 90% seen once; the top ten hold approximately 4.5%. This specimen was peripheral blood, taken in a trial of Ad26.COV2.S vaccine versus placebo. These receptors were taken from a person aged 18 to 65 who received the Ad26.COV2.S COVID-19 vaccine or a placebo. Both conserved end residues are part of each CDR3. D genes are given only for firm matches. The size field is filled for only some rows; it gives once, few, many or a size class.

abundance	v_gene	j_gene	d_gene	CDR3nt	CDR3aa
.	TRBV11-2	TRBJ1-1	.	TGTGCCAGCAGCTCGACGACAGCGAACACTGAAGCTTTCTTT	CASSSTTANTEAFF
.	TRBV19	TRBJ2-1	.	TGTGCCAGTAGTATAGGCCAGGGGCACTCCTACAATGAGCAGTTCTTC	CASSIGQGHSYNEQFF
.	TRBV10-3	TRBJ1-1	.	TGTGCCATCCAGGGACCTAAAAACACTGAAGCTTTCTTT	CAIQGPKNTEAFF
.	TRBV2	TRBJ2-1	.	TGTGCCAGCAGCTACCGGAACTGGGAAAATGAGCAGTTCTTC	CASSYRNWENEQFF
.	TRBV5-8	TRBJ1-5	TRBD1	TGTGCCAGCAGCTTGGAGTGGGGCAGGGGGCAATCAAATCAGCCCCAGCATTTT	CASSLEWGRGQSNQPQHF
.	TRBV10-3	TRBJ2-7	.	TGTGCCATCACCGGAGGCGCGTCTGGGGACGAGCAGTACTTC	CAITGGASGDEQYF
.	TRBV7-6	TRBJ1-4	TRBD1	TGTGCCAGCAGCTCCGGACAGGCCGGGATTAATGAAAAACTGTTTTTT	CASSSGQAGINEKLFF
.	TRBV11-2	TRBJ2-3	.	TGTGCCAGCAGCTTAGTGTCAGTGAGCACAGATACGCAGTATTTT	CASSLVSVSTDTQYF
few	TRBV30	TRBJ1-4	TRBD1	TGTGCCTGGAGCCAAGACAGGGTGGAAAAACTGTTTTTT	CAWSQDRVEKLFF
.	TRBV12-5	TRBJ2-1	TRBD2	TGTGCTAGTGGTTTGAGCGGGAGGAATGAGCAGTTCTTC	CASGLSGRNEQFF
.	TRBV9	TRBJ1-1	.	TGTGCCAGCAACATGGACTCCCAGGCTGGCACTGAAGCTTTCTTT	CASNMDSQAGTEAFF
.	TRBV12-3/TRBV12-4	TRBJ2-3	.	TGTGCCAGCTTAGAGGGTCCAGATACGCAGTATTTT	CASLEGPDTQYF
.	TRBV3-1/TRBV3-2	TRBJ2-7	TRBD2	TGTGCCAGCAGCCAAGTTGCGGGAGGTGCCTACGAGCAGTACTTC	CASSQVAGGAYEQYF
.	TRBV19	TRBJ2-7	.	TGTGCCAGTATCGAGGGGGGAAGCGAGCAGTACTTC	CASIEGGSEQYF
.	TRBV12-3/TRBV12-4	TRBJ1-5	.	TGTGCCAGCAGCCAACAGGCCTCGGGGCCCCAGCATTTT	CASSQQASGPQHF